This entry lists 5 T cell receptor beta chains sequenced from one sample in a study of shared clonotypes between healthy human individuals (dated by TCRdb to about 2020). CD8 naive samples were obtained by positive selection for CCR7 among CD45RO-negative cells, yielding a CD45RA+CCR7+ population from which TemRA cells were excluded. Library preparation was by the immunoSEQ multiplex PCR assay. TCRdb obtained this table from immuneACCESS and retained in-frame rearrangements with V and J assigned. These tables miss some clones; where compared with another copy, unresolved V genes account for less than half of the shortfall, and the remainder is unexplained. The sample table holds more than 2 million clones, of which 80% to 95% were seen once. The top ten constitute roughly 1.7% of the sample. Sample: naive CD8+ T cells from PBMCs. The cell subset or site label on this specimen signifies: CD45RA+CCR7+. All receptors come from a man younger than 30 in good health. Some clones in this sample may be carry-over from other donors' samples.

The V and J genes are TRBV11-2 and TRBJ2-7; 13 nucleotides align to TRBD2. Germline-derived CDR1 and CDR2 are SGHAT and FQNNGV. V shed 4 bases, J shed 2 bases, and the junction held 2 bases outside the gene matches. This CDR3 has 15 residues. CDR3 amino acids: CASSWTSGGTYEQYF. The CDR3 region has the DNA TGTGCCAGCAGCTGGACTAGCGGGGGCACCTACGAGCAGTACTTC.

V is TRBV27 and J is TRBJ1-4, with 7 bases lining up with TRBD1. Germline CDR1 and CDR2: MNHEY and SMNVEV (reference sequence). There are 15 residues in the CDR3. Losses at the gene ends were 4 bases for V and 7 bases for J; bases not matched to a gene: 9. DNA of the CDR3: TGTGCCAGCAGTTCATGGCCCGGGACAGTTGAAAAACTGTTTTTT. Encoded protein: CASSSWPGTVEKLFF. The full variable domain, rest sourced from reference TRBV27 and TRBJ1-4, is EAQVTQNPRYLITVTGKKLTVTCSQNMNHEYMSWYRQDPGLGLRQIYYSMNVEVTDKGDVPEGYKVSRKEKRNFPLILESPSPNQTSLYFCASSSWPGTVEKLFFGSGTQLSVL.

This chain connects TRBV4-1 to TRBJ2-7; D is possibly TRBD1 (6 bases). The CDR3 runs to 16 residues. From germline, CDR1 is MGHRA and CDR2 YSYEKL. Trimming stripped 6 bases from V and 3 bases from J, with 21 bases between. The CDR3 reads CASSRIGDNPFYEQYF. In DNA, the CDR3 is TGCGCCAGCAGTCGAATCGGGGACAACCCCTTCTACGAGCAGTACTTC.

As concerns this clone: At one boundary the junction diverges from the germline segment, which might be a read error. The chain links TRBV7-2 to TRBJ1-1, with 8 bases matching TRBD1. CDR3 length: 13 residues. CDR1 and CDR2 from the germline V gene are SGHTA and FQGNSA. This CDR3 reads CASRSDRVEEVFF. CDR3 DNA: TGTGCCAGCAGATCGGACAGGGTGGAGGAAGTTTTCTTT.

The chain couples TRBV5-1 to TRBJ1-3; D ambiguous. This CDR3 comprises 14 residues. V dropped 1 base and J dropped 0 bases, with 5 bases sitting between them. Per germline, CDR1 SGHRS and CDR2 YFSETQ. The CDR3, as DNA: TGCGCCAGCAGCTTGTTAGGCTCTGGAAACACCATATATTTT. This translates into CASSLLGSGNTIYF.